Included here is one TCR beta chain sequence, with context. Its antigen remains unidentified. The record originates from a study of identical twins. TCRdb ran MiXCR on the 5' RACE reads and lists one entry per CDR3 protein. The data show about 690,000 distinct CDR3 sequences, with over 5% seen just once and about 1.8% held by the top ten. Study observations and caveats: For cord blood, abundant beta clonotypes had fewer insertions, unlike memory repertoires, which showed none.

Germline loops: CDR1 SGHRS, CDR2 YFSETQ. The CDR3 consists of 17 residues. V lost 0 bases to trimming and J lost 6 bases; unmatched junction nucleotides: 7. The chain employs TRBV5-1 and TRBJ2-1, with 12 bases identical to TRBD2. The source material was naive T cells sorted from blood. This receptor was identified in a man between 18 and 35 years old in good health. As DNA, the CDR3 is TGCGCCAGCAGCTTGGGACTAGCGGGAGTGCGCGGCAATGAGCAGTTCTTC. Its translation: CASSLGLAGVRGNEQFF.